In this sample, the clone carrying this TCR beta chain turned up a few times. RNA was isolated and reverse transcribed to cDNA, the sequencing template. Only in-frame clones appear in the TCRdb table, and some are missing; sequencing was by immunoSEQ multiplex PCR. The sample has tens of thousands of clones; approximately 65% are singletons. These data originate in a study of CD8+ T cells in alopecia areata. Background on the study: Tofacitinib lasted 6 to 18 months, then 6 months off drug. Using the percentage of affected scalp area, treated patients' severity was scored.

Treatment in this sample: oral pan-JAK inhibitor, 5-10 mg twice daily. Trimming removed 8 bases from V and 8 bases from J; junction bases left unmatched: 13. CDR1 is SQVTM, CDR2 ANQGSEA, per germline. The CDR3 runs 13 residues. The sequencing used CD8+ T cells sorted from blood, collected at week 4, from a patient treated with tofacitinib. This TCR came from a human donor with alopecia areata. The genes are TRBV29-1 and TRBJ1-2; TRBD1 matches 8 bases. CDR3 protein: CSHAGQGAKGYTF. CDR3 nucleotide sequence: TGCAGCCACGCCGGGCAGGGGGCGAAAGGCTACACCTTC.